This T cell receptor (beta chain) stems from a study of shared clonotypes between healthy human individuals. Study background: For every donor, three CD4 naive, three CD4 memory, two CD8 naive and one CD8 memory plates were used.

With 4 bases removed from V and 1 base from J, the gap between germline ends came to 14 bases. The CDR3 is made up of 15 amino acids. Germline CDR1 is SGDLS and CDR2 is YYNGEE. The method was immunoSEQ multiplex PCR; TCRdb's version includes in-frame clones alone and lacks a portion of them. This repertoire shows over a million clones, 97% to 99% found once; its top ten account for about 0.4%. Sequenced input: naive CD4+ T cells sorted from blood. Indicated subset: CD45RA+ positively selected. The sequence came from a man aged 25-40 years in good health. This chain uses TRBV9 with TRBJ2-5; tentative D call: TRBD1 (5 bases). DNA for the CDR3: TGTGCCAGCAGCCCACGACTGGGGCTCCAAGAGACCCAGTACTTC. Translation gives CASSPRLGLQETQYF.